The 15 T cell receptor beta chains below were found in one sample sequenced in a study of STAT5B mutations in CD4+ large granular lymphocyte leukemia. Assay used: immunoSEQ multiplex PCR; TCRdb lists only in-frame clones, some missing. The sample lists about 30,000 clones; around 82% were seen once. Sequencing was performed on CD4+ T cells from blood buffy coats. Receptors originate from a human donor in good health.

The chain recombines TRBV6-6 with TRBJ2-2, with 13 bases matching TRBD2. CDR1 MNHNY and CDR2 SVGAGI come from the germline V gene (reference sequence). Trimming at V came to 4 bases and at J to 4 bases, leaving 3 bases not matched to a gene. The length of the CDR3 is 16 residues. The CDR3 nucleotides are TGTGCCAGCAGTTCGGGACTAGCGGGGCCCACCGGGGAGCTGTTTTTT. Translated, it gives CASSSGLAGPTGELFF.

This clone was seen only once. V usage is TRBV7-2 and J usage is TRBJ2-1, with 7 bases fitting TRBD1. J gave up 4 bases and V 0 bases, and 3 bases lay outside the gene matches. From germline, CDR1 is SGHTA and CDR2 FQGNSA. This CDR3 has 15 amino acids. As DNA, the CDR3 is TGTGCCAGCAGCTTAGCCGGGACAGATTACAATGAGCAGTTCTTC. It yields the protein CASSLAGTDYNEQFF.

This rearrangement joins TRBV5-1 to TRBJ2-2; TRBD2 matches 11 bases. V lost 5 bases and J lost 0; bases outside the gene matches: 3. Germline loops: CDR1 SGHRS, CDR2 YFSETQ. This CDR3 has 16 residues. The CDR3 bases are TGCGCCAGCAGACAACTAGCGGGAGCGAACACCGGGGAGCTGTTTTTT. Residues: CASRQLAGANTGELFF.

The rearrangement uses TRBV27 and TRBJ2-1, with D possibly matching TRBD1 (6 bases). This CDR3 contains 16 residues. The V gene lost 2 bases and the J gene lost 7 bases, with 18 bases spanning the gap. Germline assignment: CDR1 MNHEY and CDR2 SMNVEV (reference sequence). The CDR3 loop is CASSLRRAGVGNEQFF. DNA for the CDR3: TGTGCCAGCAGTTTAAGAAGGGCAGGGGTAGGAAATGAGCAGTTCTTC.

The chain carries TRBV7-3 and TRBJ1-1; D is uncertain. V was clipped by 2 bases and J by 7 bases, with 14 bases between them. Germline-derived CDR1 and CDR2 are SGHTA and FQGTGA. The CDR3 is 14 residues long. This CDR3 is CASSLDGGRGEAFF. CDR3 DNA sequence: TGTGCCAGCAGCTTAGACGGAGGGCGCGGTGAAGCTTTCTTT. The variable domain in full, completed from reference TRBV7-3 and TRBJ1-1, reads GAGVSQTPSNKVTEKGKYVELRCDPISGHTALYWYRQSLGQGPEFLIYFQGTGAADDSGLPNDRFFAVRPEGSVSTLKIQRTERGDSAVYLCASSLDGGRGEAFFGQGTRLTVV.

This chain joins TRBV19 and TRBJ2-1, with D unclear. Germline CDR1 and CDR2: LNHDA and SQIVND (reference sequence). This CDR3 has 13 residues. Trimming left V 0 bases short and J 10 bases short, with 10 bases between. CDR3 DNA sequence: TGTGCCAGTAGTATAGATTCAGGAAACGAGCAGTTCTTC. Translating gives CASSIDSGNEQFF.

The genes are TRBV6-1 and TRBJ2-7; 8 bases align to TRBD2. The CDR3 has 14 amino acids. Germline CDR1 is MNHNS and CDR2 is SASEGT. The V gene end was trimmed by 6 bases and the J gene end by 3 bases; junction bases not matched to a gene: 7. This CDR3 is CASSVGTSGYEQYF. For the CDR3, the DNA is TGTGCCAGCAGCGTCGGAACTAGCGGCTACGAGCAGTACTTC.

J is TRBJ2-5 and V is TRBV2; TRBD1 matches at 9 bases. This CDR3 comprises 14 residues. Losses at the gene ends were 8 bases for V and 1 base for J; bases not matched to a gene: 5. Germline V gene sequence: CDR1 SNHLY, CDR2 FYNNEI. The CDR3 sequence is CASSRTGVQETQYF. CDR3 nucleotides: TGTGCCAGCTCGAGGACAGGGGTCCAAGAGACCCAGTACTTC. The full variable domain, rest sourced from reference TRBV2 and TRBJ2-5, is EPEVTQTPSHQVTQMGQEVILRCVPISNHLYFYWYRQILGQKVEFLVSFYNNEISEKSEIFDDQFSVERPDGSNFTLKIRSTKLEDSAMYFCASSRTGVQETQYFGPGTRLLVL.

The chain joins TRBV28 to TRBJ1-3; possibly TRBD1 for D (5 bases). The CDR3 sequence is 14 residues long. Germline CDR1 and CDR2: MDHEN and SYDVKM. Trimming took off 2 bases at V and 7 bases at J, with 12 bases between the two ends. DNA of the CDR3: TGTGCCAGCAGTTTAGTAGTTGGGGGGAACACCATATATTTT. Protein product: CASSLVVGGNTIYF.

This clone was found once. This rearrangement joins TRBV27 to TRBJ1-2; 12 bases align to TRBD1. The CDR3 extends over 16 amino acids. The germline gives CDR1 MNHEY, CDR2 SMNVEV (reference sequence). V was pared by 4 bases and J by 5 bases, with 8 bases of the junction left unmatched. CDR3 DNA sequence: TGTGCCAGCAGTTCCTTGGGACAGGGGGCCGAATATGGCTACACCTTC. It yields the protein CASSSLGQGAEYGYTF.

The V call is TRBV11-2, the J call TRBJ2-7; D gene unclear. The CDR3 runs 14 residues. CDR1 and CDR2 (germline): SGHAT, FQNNGV. Trimming took 5 bases from V and 0 from J, leaving 11 bases between them. The DNA for the CDR3 is TGTGCCAGCAGCCTCGTACTCCTCTCCTACGAGCAGTACTTC. Translation gives CASSLVLLSYEQYF.

This clone has only one observation. The rearrangement uses TRBV7-3 and TRBJ2-3; D not resolved. Germline CDR1 reads SGHTA; CDR2 reads FQGTGA. V was cut by 4 bases and J by 4 bases, with 9 bases left in between. The CDR3 is made up of 13 amino acids. As DNA, the CDR3 is TGTGCCAGCAGCTCGAGTGGGGCAGATACGCAGTATTTT. It encodes CASSSSGADTQYF.

The chain uses TRBV19 and TRBJ1-5, with a weak D call TRBD1 (6 bases). The CDR3 contains 14 residues. Trimming took off 5 bases at V and 7 bases at J, with 15 bases between the two ends. The germline V gene has CDR1 LNHDA and CDR2 SQIVND (reference sequence). In DNA form, the CDR3 reads TGTGCCAGTAGTCAATCGGACAGTGGGCAGCCCCAGCATTTT. As protein: CASSQSDSGQPQHF.

V is TRBV5-6 and J is TRBJ1-3; 8 nucleotides line up with TRBD1. This CDR3 has 16 amino acids. V lost 2 bases to trimming and J lost 0 bases; unmatched junction nucleotides: 4. Germline CDR1 SGHDT, CDR2 YYEEEE. The DNA of the CDR3 is TGTGCCAGCAGCTTCCGGGACAGGAGCTCTGGAAACACCATATATTTT. This gives the protein CASSFRDRSSGNTIYF.

The chain uses TRBV5-1 and TRBJ2-3, with 12 bases lining up with TRBD2. This CDR3 has 18 residues. Per germline, CDR1 SGHRS and CDR2 YFSETQ. The J segment lost 0 bases and the V segment lost 0 bases, leaving 5 bases of the junction unmatched. CDR3 coding DNA: TGCGCCAGCAGCTTGGTAACTAGCGGGAGGACTAGCACAGATACGCAGTATTTT. Protein product: CASSLVTSGRTSTDTQYF.